The clone carrying this T cell receptor (beta chain) was detected many times. Its antigen remains unknown. The record originates from a study of neurological immune-mediated disorders. Study-level points and caveats: When repertoires were grouped phylogenetically, those of 18 of 34 multiple sclerosis patients fell into one related-CDR3 cluster, a possible signature. In HTLV-1-associated myelopathy, TCR clonal expansion was greatest, whereas multiple sclerosis had the least, falling below healthy controls.

CDR1 and CDR2 from the germline V gene are SQVTM and ANQGSEA. The V end lost 2 bases, the J end lost 5 bases, and 18 bases lay between the germline ends. The CDR3 is 15 residues long. In TCRdb, the 5' RACE reads were re-called with MiXCR into one record per CDR3 protein. The sample carries tens of thousands of distinct CDR3 sequences, roughly 2.6% recorded once. The origin of this receptor is a woman younger than 45 with multiple sclerosis. Sequencing used PBMCs. This chain uses TRBV29-1 with TRBJ2-5, with a possible D match to TRBD2 (7 bases). This CDR3 reads CSVERGGQPEETQYF. DNA for the CDR3: TGCAGCGTTGAAAGGGGGGGACAACCGGAGGAGACCCAGTACTTC.